Sequencing of this T cell receptor (beta chain) was carried out in a study of blood T cell repertoires in COVID-19. Overall study: In Cohort 3, a recovered donor had either two negative PCRs, clearance, or symptom resolution. Samples taken during acute and convalescent COVID-19 were collected in the United States, Italy and Spain.

Participants spanned ages roughly 18 to 95 years and resided in about two dozen US areas. The repertoire was sequenced with immunoSEQ multiplex PCR; TCRdb's copy has only in-frame clones and lacks some. The table includes roughly 160,000 clones, around three quarters detected once. The TCR sequence derives from a woman in her sixties or seventies in a cohort exposed to, infected with or recovered from COVID-19 (not recorded which). The sample was PBMCs or T cells enriched from blood (not recorded which).

CDR3 coding DNA: TGTGCCAGCAGTCCCACGGTGGTTGGAAACACCATATATTTT. Translation gives CASSPTVVGNTIYF. The chain employs TRBV5-5 and TRBJ1-3; D is unclear. Trimming cost V 5 bases and J 3 bases, with 12 bases left between them. Germline V gene sequence: CDR1 SGHKS, CDR2 YYEKEE (reference sequence). This CDR3 region has 14 residues.